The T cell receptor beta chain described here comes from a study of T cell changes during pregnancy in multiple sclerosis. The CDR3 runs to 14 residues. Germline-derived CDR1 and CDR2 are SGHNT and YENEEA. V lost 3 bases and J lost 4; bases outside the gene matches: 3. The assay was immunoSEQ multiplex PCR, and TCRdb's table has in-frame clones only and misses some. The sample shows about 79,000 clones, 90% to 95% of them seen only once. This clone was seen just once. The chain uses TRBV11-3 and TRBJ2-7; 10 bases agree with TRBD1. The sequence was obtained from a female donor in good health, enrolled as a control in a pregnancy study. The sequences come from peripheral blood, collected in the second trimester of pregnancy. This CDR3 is CASSLGQGIYEQYF. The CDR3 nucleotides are TGTGCCAGCAGCTTGGGACAGGGGATTTACGAGCAGTACTTC.